The sequence of this T cell receptor beta chain was determined in a study of T cells in Graves' hyperthyroidism and ophthalmopathy. Study-wide findings and caveats: Median prediction lead before ophthalmopathy onset was 5 to 7.5 months with the model. Blood also contained most expanded thyroid clonotypes above 0.001.

Stable hyperthyroidism: no ophthalmopathy progression over 18 months of follow-up. The hyperthyroidism was newly diagnosed and had lasted under 2 months; the patients were aged 18 to 65. Amplification targeted TCR beta CDR3 regions from RNA transcripts. HTBI primers drove first-round RT-PCR of the TCR CDR3. TCRdb analysed the multiplex PCR reads with MiXCR anew, one entry per CDR3 protein. The sample shows 300,000 to 350,000 distinct CDR3 sequences, roughly 23% of them seen only once. There are many counts of this clonotype. Its target is not known. This CDR3 is built from 15 residues. CDR1 and CDR2 from the germline V gene are LNHNV and YYDKDF (reference sequence). V was clipped by 0 bases and J by 4 bases; unmatched bases: 2.

Source material: blood. The J gene is TRBJ2-1, the V gene TRBV15, with 8 bases lining up with TRBD2. This sequence was found in a woman aged 50 to 65 with Graves' hyperthyroidism. The DNA of the CDR3 is TGTGCCACCAGCAGAGATACTAGCGGTTACAATGAGCAGTTCTTC. Amino acids: CATSRDTSGYNEQFF.